This TCR beta chain was recorded in a study of graft-versus-host responses after intestinal transplantation. Only in-frame clones appear in the TCRdb table, and some are missing; sequencing was by immunoSEQ multiplex PCR. The sample consists of about 98,000 clones, approximately 85% of them appearing once. CDR1 and CDR2 from the germline V gene are MNHEY and SVGAGI. This CDR3 contains 15 residues. V lost 2 bases, J lost 0 bases, and 10 bases lay in between. This clone turned up a few times. Its specificity is unknown. Broader study findings: Early post-transplant falls in HvG clones accompanied the peak levels of circulating GvH clones. Present in recipient marrow, GvH clones included some that appeared first in ileum or blood.

This specimen was PBMCs, taken 255 days after intestinal transplant. This TCR was sampled from a human patient who received an intestinal transplant, so some T cells may come from the graft donor. V usage is TRBV6-5 and J usage is TRBJ1-1; D unresolved. Written as DNA, the CDR3 is TGTGCCAGCAGTTACCCCGGCCAGCTGAACACTGAAGCTTTCTTT. Amino acids: CASSYPGQLNTEAFF.